This T cell receptor beta chain is drawn from a study of tumor-infiltrating lymphocytes in primary liver carcinoma. Study information: Patients included men and women of 30 to 69 years.

For this clonotype: The antigen is not known.

V shed 3 bases and J shed 8 bases, with 19 bases lying between them. The CDR3 is 15 residues long. Germline V lookup: CDR1 LGHNA, CDR2 YNFKEQ. The study's findings and limits: No comparison of CD4+ and CD8+ repertoires was made, since the samples were bulk unsorted. Relative to blood, tumors carried a significantly larger fraction of the repertoire in their top 250 clones (p = 0.039).

Reverse transcription of roughly 480 ng total RNA with a constant-region primer produced TCR beta cDNA. Slightly modified ARM-PCR with three nested multiplex PCR rounds yielded TCR beta libraries. Researchers ran the first two PCR rounds for roughly 11 cycles each with TRBV1-TRBV30 forward primers and a C-beta reverse primer. TCRdb independently ran MiXCR on the multiplex PCR reads; one entry per CDR3 protein. Of about 180,000 distinct CDR3 sequences listed, about 55% are singletons. The blood RNA (from unsorted whole blood) was obtained, and germline DNA was also extracted. At sampling, these chronic HBV carriers had received no treatment.

The sequence derives from a middle-aged man with primary liver carcinoma and hepatitis B virus infection. Sequencing was carried out using peripheral blood. The chain is built from TRBV4-2 and TRBJ1-2; D might be TRBD1 (6 bases). DNA for the CDR3: TGTGCCAGCAGCCAGATTCAGGGGTCCCCGGAGGGCTACACCTTC. This gives the protein CASSQIQGSPEGYTF.